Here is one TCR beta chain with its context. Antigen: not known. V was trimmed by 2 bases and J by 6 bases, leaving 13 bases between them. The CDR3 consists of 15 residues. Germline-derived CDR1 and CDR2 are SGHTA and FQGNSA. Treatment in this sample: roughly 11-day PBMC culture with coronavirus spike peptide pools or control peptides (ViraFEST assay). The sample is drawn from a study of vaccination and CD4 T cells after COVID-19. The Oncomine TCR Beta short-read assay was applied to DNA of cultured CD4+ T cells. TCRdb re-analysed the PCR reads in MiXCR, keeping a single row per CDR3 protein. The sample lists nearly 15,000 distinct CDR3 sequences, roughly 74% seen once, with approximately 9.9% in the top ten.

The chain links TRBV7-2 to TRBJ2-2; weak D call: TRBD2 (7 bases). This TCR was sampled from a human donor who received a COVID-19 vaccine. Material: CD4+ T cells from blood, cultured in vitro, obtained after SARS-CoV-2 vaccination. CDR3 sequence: CASSLFSGGAGELFF. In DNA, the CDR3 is TGTGCCAGCAGCTTATTCTCGGGGGGCGCCGGGGAGCTGTTTTTT.